This is a list of T cell receptor beta chains from one sample in a study of monozygotic twins with cystic fibrosis. Measured with immunoSEQ multiplex PCR; TCRdb has only the in-frame clones, and not every one. Among 17,000 or so clones listed, around 97% were seen once. Sequences were obtained from blood. The source of these receptors is a girl aged 2 to 9 with cystic fibrosis. Both conserved end residues are part of each CDR3.

J gene: TRBJ1-1
V gene: TRBV27
CDR3 protein: CASSFGQPTEAFF

J gene: TRBJ2-5
V gene: TRBV5-4
CDR3 protein: CASREKGGGQETQYF

J gene: TRBJ2-2
V gene: TRBV7-8
CDR3 protein: CASSFGGARTGELFF

J gene: TRBJ2-5
V gene: TRBV19
CDR3 protein: CASTRGGTQETQYF

J gene: TRBJ2-3
V gene: TRBV9
CDR3 protein: CASSVVYGDTQYF

J gene: TRBJ2-5
V gene: TRBV19
CDR3 protein: CASSPGGPRTQYF

J gene: TRBJ1-6
V gene: TRBV19
CDR3 protein: CASTPGQNYNSPLHF

J gene: TRBJ2-7
V gene: TRBV18
CDR3 protein: CASSYGTEAYEQYF

J gene: TRBJ1-6
V gene: TRBV6-5
CDR3 protein: CASSYAVSPLHF

J gene: TRBJ2-6
V gene: TRBV4-3
CDR3 protein: CASSPGLTYSGANVLTF

J gene: TRBJ1-6
V gene: TRBV18
CDR3 protein: CASSPGAGTSPLHF

J gene: TRBJ1-2
V gene: TRBV27
CDR3 protein: CASSIDGAYYGYTF

J gene: TRBJ1-1
V gene: TRBV9
CDR3 protein: CASSPPGQGENTEAFF

J gene: TRBJ2-7
V gene: TRBV6-5
CDR3 protein: CASSYAGAGYEQYF

J gene: TRBJ2-3
V gene: TRBV7-2
CDR3 protein: CASSPKGLAASTDTQYF

J gene: TRBJ2-2
V gene: TRBV28
CDR3 protein: CASSTWDRVTGELFF

J gene: TRBJ1-4
V gene: TRBV7-2
CDR3 protein: CASSARREDEKLFF

J gene: TRBJ1-1
V gene: TRBV5-5
CDR3 protein: CASSWGTGDGITEAFF

J gene: TRBJ1-4
V gene: TRBV15
CDR3 protein: CATSRGQGSGKLFF

J gene: TRBJ2-1
V gene: TRBV7-9
CDR3 protein: CASSVQGLSYNEQFF

J gene: TRBJ1-1
V gene: TRBV19
CDR3 protein: CASSILENTEAFF

J gene: TRBJ1-2
V gene: TRBV25-1
CDR3 protein: CASCPGGDYGYTF

J gene: TRBJ1-1
V gene: TRBV5-4
CDR3 protein: CASSFRGGSTEAFF

J gene: TRBJ1-2
V gene: TRBV4-3
CDR3 protein: CASSQGLGQGLNYGYTF

J gene: TRBJ2-1
V gene: TRBV9
CDR3 protein: CASSVGASGGSYEQFF

J gene: TRBJ2-4
V gene: TRBV28
CDR3 protein: CASSLQHAKNIQYF

J gene: TRBJ1-6
V gene: TRBV6-6
CDR3 protein: CASSRQYNSPLHF

J gene: TRBJ2-7
V gene: TRBV27
CDR3 protein: CASSLSEGFEQYF

J gene: TRBJ1-4
V gene: TRBV5-4
CDR3 protein: CASSFGQGKREKLFF

J gene: TRBJ2-7
V gene: TRBV5-6
CDR3 protein: CASSLGRGVHEQYF

J gene: TRBJ2-5
V gene: TRBV5-5
CDR3 protein: CASKAWSGKETQYF

J gene: TRBJ1-6
V gene: TRBV19
CDR3 protein: CASSVHRGSNSPLHF

J gene: TRBJ2-3
V gene: TRBV9
CDR3 protein: CASSPRSQGGTDTQYF

J gene: TRBJ1-3
V gene: TRBV30
CDR3 protein: CAWSGSSGNTIYF

J gene: TRBJ2-3
V gene: TRBV7-2
CDR3 protein: CASSFLGGGLTDTQYF

J gene: TRBJ1-2
V gene: TRBV10-2
CDR3 protein: CASTTTGTAYGYTF

J gene: TRBJ2-7
V gene: TRBV27
CDR3 protein: CASRGPGQGIYEQYF

J gene: TRBJ1-2
V gene: TRBV6-5
CDR3 protein: CASSGPGKDGYTF

J gene: TRBJ2-1
V gene: TRBV5-4
CDR3 protein: CASSPGGAASHEQFF

J gene: TRBJ1-6
V gene: TRBV6-5
CDR3 protein: CASSYFVNSPLHF

J gene: TRBJ1-2
V gene: TRBV6-5
CDR3 protein: CASSPTEGPRWGYTF

J gene: TRBJ2-5
V gene: TRBV7-2
CDR3 protein: CASSLSGRDRAKETQYF

J gene: TRBJ1-4
V gene: TRBV6-5
CDR3 protein: CASSTQGAGEKLFF

J gene: TRBJ2-7
V gene: TRBV11-3
CDR3 protein: CASSDRDILYF

J gene: TRBJ1-1
V gene: TRBV29-1
CDR3 protein: CSALGQLNTEAFF

J gene: NA
V gene: TRBV30
CDR3 protein: CAWATGNYEQYF

J gene: TRBJ1-6
V gene: TRBV5-4
CDR3 protein: CASSEYIQAHRYNSPLHF

J gene: TRBJ2-2
V gene: TRBV5-1
CDR3 protein: CASSLGRVGTGELFF

J gene: TRBJ1-2
V gene: TRBV13
CDR3 protein: CASSSGQGGYGYTF

J gene: TRBJ2-5
V gene: TRBV5-4
CDR3 protein: CASSLGTGEETQYF

J gene: TRBJ2-1
V gene: TRBV7-2
CDR3 protein: CASSLVSEQFF